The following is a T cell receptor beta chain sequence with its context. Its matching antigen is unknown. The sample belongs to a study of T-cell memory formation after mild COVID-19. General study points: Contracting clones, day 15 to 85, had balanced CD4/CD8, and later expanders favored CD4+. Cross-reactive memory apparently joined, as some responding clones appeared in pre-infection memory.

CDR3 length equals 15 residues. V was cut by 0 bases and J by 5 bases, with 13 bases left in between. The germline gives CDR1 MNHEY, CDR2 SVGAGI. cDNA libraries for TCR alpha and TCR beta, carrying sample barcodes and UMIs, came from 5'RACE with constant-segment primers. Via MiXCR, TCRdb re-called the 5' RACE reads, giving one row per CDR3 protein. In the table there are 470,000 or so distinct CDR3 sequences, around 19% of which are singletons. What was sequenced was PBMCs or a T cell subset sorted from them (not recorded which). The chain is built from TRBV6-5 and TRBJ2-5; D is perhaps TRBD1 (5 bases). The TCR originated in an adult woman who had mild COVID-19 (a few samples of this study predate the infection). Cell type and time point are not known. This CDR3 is CASSYSGQGGETQYF. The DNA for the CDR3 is TGTGCCAGCAGTTACTCTGGGCAGGGTGGCGAGACCCAGTACTTC.